This TCR beta chain is from a study of shared clonotypes between healthy human individuals. About the research overall: Donors consisted of two women and three men between 18 and 49. For every donor, three CD4 naive, three CD4 memory, two CD8 naive and one CD8 memory plates were used.

The material for each subset, its genomic DNA, was split evenly across several immunoSEQ plates. In the study's own analysis: Sequence data from immunoSEQ were junction-only and lacked quality scores; consequently, filtering differed. Method: immunoSEQ multiplex PCR; TCRdb's copy keeps in-frame clones and lacks some. Clonal size and the V and J genes are those of that table, whereas D and trimming came from the DNA. The sample has roughly 400,000 clones, about 96% seen once. J was trimmed by 6 bases and V by 4 bases; bases with no gene match: 8. CDR1 and CDR2 from the germline V gene are SQVTM and ANQGSEA. The CDR3 length is 14 residues.

V gene TRBV29-1 combines with J gene TRBJ1-3; 8 bases match TRBD1. This TCR was sampled from a man aged 30-40 years in good health. The sequencing sample was made of memory CD8+ T cells sorted from blood. Subset in this sample: CD45RO+ cells pooled with CCR7-negative TemRA cells. DNA for the CDR3: TGCAGCGTTGTAACGGACAGGGTCTCAAACACCATATATTTT. This encodes CSVVTDRVSNTIYF.